Detailed here is one T cell receptor beta chain. These data originate in a study of blood T cell repertoires in COVID-19. Overall study: The United States, Italy and Spain were the sources of the acute and convalescent COVID-19 samples.

Trimming at V came to 0 bases and at J to 5 bases, leaving 4 bases not matched to a gene. The germline gives CDR1 SGHNT, CDR2 YYREEE (reference sequence). The CDR3 totals 16 residues. The authors' processing: Nucleated cell number was recorded as an estimate derived from reference gene primer amplification. The data were produced by immunoSEQ multiplex PCR, yet TCRdb's version contains in-frame clones alone and is incomplete. V and J calls and clone size are as listed in that table; D and trimming were resolved from the DNA. The sample lists 45,000 to 50,000 clones; around 83% were seen once. The J gene is TRBJ2-2, the V gene TRBV5-4; 10 bases fit TRBD2. This receptor was taken from a man aged 60 to 75 with active COVID-19. Sequenced input: peripheral blood. The CDR3: CASSLGTSGQTGELFF. The CDR3 DNA sequence: TGTGCCAGCAGCTTGGGGACTAGCGGACAAACCGGGGAGCTGTTTTTT.